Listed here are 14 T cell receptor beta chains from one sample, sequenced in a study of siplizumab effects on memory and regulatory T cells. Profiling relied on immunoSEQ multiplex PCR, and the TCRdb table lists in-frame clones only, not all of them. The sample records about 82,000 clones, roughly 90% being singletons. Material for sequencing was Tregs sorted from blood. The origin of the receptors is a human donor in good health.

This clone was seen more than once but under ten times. CDR3 sequence: CASSLRPTASTDTQYF. CDR3 bases: TGTGCCAGCAGCTTAAGGCCGACCGCTAGCACAGATACGCAGTATTTT. This rearrangement joins TRBV7-6 to TRBJ2-3; D uncertain. Trimming cost V 2 bases and J 0 bases, with 12 bases left between them. The CDR3 runs 16 residues. The germline CDR1 and CDR2 sequences are SGHVS and FNYEAQ.

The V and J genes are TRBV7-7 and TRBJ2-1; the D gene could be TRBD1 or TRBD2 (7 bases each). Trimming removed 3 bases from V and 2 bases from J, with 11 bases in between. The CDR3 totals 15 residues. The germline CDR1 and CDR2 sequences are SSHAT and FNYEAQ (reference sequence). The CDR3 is CASSLGGTAYNEQFF. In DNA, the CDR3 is TGTGCCAGCAGCTTGGGAGGGACAGCCTACAATGAGCAGTTCTTC.

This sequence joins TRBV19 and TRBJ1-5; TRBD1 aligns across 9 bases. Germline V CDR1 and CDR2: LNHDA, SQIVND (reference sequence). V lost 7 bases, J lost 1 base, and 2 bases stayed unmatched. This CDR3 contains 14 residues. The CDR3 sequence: CASKGQGSNQPQHF. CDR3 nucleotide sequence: TGTGCCAGTAAGGGACAGGGAAGCAATCAGCCCCAGCATTTT.

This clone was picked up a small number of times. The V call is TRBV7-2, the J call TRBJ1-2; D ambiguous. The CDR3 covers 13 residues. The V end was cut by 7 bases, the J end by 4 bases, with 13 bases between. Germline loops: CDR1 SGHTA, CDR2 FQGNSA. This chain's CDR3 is CASKIGPIYGYTF. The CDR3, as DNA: TGTGCCAGCAAGATCGGGCCGATCTATGGCTACACCTTC.

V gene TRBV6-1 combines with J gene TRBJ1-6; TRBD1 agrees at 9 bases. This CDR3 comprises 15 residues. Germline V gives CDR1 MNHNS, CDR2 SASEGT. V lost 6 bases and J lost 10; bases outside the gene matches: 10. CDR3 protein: CASRAWTGEKSPLHF. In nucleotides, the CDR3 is TGTGCCAGCAGGGCTTGGACAGGGGAAAAATCACCCCTCCACTTT.

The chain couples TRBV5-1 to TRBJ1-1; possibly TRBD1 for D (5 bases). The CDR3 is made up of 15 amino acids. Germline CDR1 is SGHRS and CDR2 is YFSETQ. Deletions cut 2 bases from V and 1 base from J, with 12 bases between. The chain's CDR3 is CASSFGEGKNTEAFF. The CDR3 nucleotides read TGCGCCAGCAGCTTTGGTGAGGGGAAGAACACTGAAGCTTTCTTT.

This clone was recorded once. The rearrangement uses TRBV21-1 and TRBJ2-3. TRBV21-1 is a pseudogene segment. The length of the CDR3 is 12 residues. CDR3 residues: CASSNTEDTQYF. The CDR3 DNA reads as TGTGCCAGCAGCAACACGGAAGATACGCAGTATTTT.

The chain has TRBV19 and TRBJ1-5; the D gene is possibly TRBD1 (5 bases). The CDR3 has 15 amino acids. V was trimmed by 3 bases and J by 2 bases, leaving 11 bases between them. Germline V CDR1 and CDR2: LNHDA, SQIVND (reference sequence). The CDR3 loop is CASSIAGWGNQPQHF. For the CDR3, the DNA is TGTGCCAGTAGTATCGCAGGGTGGGGCAATCAGCCCCAGCATTTT.

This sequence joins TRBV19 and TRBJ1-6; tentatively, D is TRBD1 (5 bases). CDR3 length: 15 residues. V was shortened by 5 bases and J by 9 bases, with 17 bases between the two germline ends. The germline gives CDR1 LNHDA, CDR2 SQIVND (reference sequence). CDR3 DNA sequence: TGTGCCAGTAGTTTGTATGCGGCAGGGCGTTCACCCCTCCACTTT. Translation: CASSLYAAGRSPLHF.

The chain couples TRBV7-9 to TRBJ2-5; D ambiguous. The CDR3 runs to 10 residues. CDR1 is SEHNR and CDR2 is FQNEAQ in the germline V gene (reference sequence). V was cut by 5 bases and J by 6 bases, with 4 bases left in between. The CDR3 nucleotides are TGTGCCAGCAGCGCCCAGACCCAGTACTTC. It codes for CASSAQTQYF.

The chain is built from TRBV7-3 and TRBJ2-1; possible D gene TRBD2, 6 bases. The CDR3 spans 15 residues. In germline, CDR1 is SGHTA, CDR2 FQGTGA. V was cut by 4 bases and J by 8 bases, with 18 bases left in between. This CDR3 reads CASSSGDSARDEQFF. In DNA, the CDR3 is TGTGCCAGCAGCTCCGGGGACTCAGCGAGGGATGAGCAGTTCTTC. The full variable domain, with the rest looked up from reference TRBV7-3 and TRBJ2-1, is GAGVSQTPSNKVTEKGKYVELRCDPISGHTALYWYRQSLGQGPEFLIYFQGTGAADDSGLPNDRFFAVRPEGSVSTLKIQRTERGDSAVYLCASSSGDSARDEQFFGPGTRLTVL.

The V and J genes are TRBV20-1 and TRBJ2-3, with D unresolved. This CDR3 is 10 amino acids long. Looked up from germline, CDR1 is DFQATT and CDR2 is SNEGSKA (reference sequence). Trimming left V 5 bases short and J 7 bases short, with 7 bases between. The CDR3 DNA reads TGCAGTGCTGTGAAAAATACGCAGTATTTT. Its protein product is CSAVKNTQYF.

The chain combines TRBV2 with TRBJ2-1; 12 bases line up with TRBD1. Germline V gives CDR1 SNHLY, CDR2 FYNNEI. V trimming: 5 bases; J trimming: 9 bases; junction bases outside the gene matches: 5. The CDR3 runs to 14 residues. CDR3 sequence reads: CASSTGTGGVEQFF. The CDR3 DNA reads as TGTGCCAGCAGTACCGGGACAGGGGGCGTTGAGCAGTTCTTC.

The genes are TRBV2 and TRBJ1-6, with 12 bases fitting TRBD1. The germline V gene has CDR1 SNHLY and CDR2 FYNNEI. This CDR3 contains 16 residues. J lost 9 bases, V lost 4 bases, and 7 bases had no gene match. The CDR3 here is CASSVGTGGNGSPLHF. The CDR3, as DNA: TGTGCCAGCAGTGTGGGGACAGGGGGCAATGGTTCACCCCTCCACTTT.